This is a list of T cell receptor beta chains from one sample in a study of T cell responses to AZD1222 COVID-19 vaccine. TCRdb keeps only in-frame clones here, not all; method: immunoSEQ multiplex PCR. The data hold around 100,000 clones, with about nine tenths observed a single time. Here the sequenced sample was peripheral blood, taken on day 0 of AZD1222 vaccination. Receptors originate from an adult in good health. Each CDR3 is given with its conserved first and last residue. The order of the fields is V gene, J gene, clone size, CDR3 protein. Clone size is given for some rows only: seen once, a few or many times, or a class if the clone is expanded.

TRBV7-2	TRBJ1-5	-	CASSFTGGTVNQPQHF
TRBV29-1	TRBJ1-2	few	CSVQGSGQGSYGYTF
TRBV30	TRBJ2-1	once	CAWSVGGLAVHEQFF
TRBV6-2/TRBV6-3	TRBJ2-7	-	CASSSPGLAAYEQYF
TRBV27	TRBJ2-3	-	CASSLSASGEPDSTDTQYF
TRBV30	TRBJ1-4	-	CAWSGHPSEKLFF
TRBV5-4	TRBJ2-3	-	CASSPPTSGSTDTQYF
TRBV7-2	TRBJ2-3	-	CASTTRETDTQYF
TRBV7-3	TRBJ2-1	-	CASSLLGTSGIYEQFF
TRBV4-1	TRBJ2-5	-	CASSPRGLQETQYF
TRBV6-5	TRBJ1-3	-	CASRRETGNTIYF
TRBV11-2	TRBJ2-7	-	CASSPGFGTGLYEQYF
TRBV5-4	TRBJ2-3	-	CASSSGLAGVAADTQYF
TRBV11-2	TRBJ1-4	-	CASSLGQGGNEKLFF
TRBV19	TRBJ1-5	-	CASSLQGENQPQHF
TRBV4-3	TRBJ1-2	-	CASSQHTGGRGYTF
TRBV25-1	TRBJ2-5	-	CASSEASGSLGTQYF
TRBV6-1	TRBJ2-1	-	CASSERAGSYNEQFF
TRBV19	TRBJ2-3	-	CASSPQGGALTDTQYF
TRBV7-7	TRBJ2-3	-	CASSSGTGTSGIDTQYF
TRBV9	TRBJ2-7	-	CASSVGGDRAYEQYF
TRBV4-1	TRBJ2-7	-	CARSRQVPLSSGRIHEQYF
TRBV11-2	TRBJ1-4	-	CASSTGQGNEKLFF
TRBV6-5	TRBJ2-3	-	CASRPGLAETQYF
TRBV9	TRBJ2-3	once	CASSPGLASTDTQYF
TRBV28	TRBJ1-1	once	CASSRPSPLDTEAFF
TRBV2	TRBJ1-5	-	CASMRGQSNQPQHF
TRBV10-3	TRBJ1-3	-	CATQDLSGNTIYF
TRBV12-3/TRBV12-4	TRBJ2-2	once	CASSLRLGELFF
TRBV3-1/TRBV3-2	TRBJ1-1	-	CASTHPRGDLETNTEAFF
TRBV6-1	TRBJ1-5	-	CASSDQGFTNQPQHF
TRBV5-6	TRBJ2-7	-	CASSFGGDYEQYF
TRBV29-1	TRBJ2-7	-	CSVKGLPAGEQYF
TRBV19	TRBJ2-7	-	CASSINRDVYEQYF
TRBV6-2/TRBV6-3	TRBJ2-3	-	CASSYSMAGDTQYF
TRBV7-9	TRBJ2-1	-	CASSLERLAGRPYNEQFF
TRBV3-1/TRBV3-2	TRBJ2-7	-	CASSQDRSGRAREQYF
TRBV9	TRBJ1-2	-	CASSPRDSRQDYGYTF
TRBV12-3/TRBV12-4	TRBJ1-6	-	CASTWGDRLPLHF
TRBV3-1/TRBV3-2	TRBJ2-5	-	CASSHAQLAGSSTQYF
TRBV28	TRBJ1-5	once	CASSSSGTGNQPQHF
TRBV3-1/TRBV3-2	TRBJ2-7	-	CASSQDLGDRYYEQYF
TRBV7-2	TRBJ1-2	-	CASSLKGPNYGYTF
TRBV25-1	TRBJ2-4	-	CASSETGRGIIQYF
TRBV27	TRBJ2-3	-	CASKIAVSTDTQYF
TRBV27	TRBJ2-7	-	CASSTFLAGDYEQYF
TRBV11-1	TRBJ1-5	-	CASSSPVGGRQPQHF
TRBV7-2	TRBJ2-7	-	CASSLLGDDYEQYF